A selection of T cell receptor beta chains follows, all from one sample in a study of persistence of HIV-infected CD4 T cells. Which antigens these TCRs recognize remains unknown. This table comes from immunoSEQ multiplex PCR, and its TCRdb copy is limited to in-frame clones, with some not included. The sample includes 35,000 to 50,000 clones, approximately 90% seen only once; the top ten take 1.8%. The material sequenced was CD4+ T cells sorted from PBMCs after approximately 20-hour stimulation, taken from a patient who received antiretroviral therapy. The receptor set was obtained from an adult man with HIV who was CMV-seropositive. Each CDR3 is given with its conserved first and last residue. The D gene is left open where the match is weak. Not all rows give a size; the values are once, few, many and, for expanded clones, a class.

TRBV7-3	TRBJ2-2	once	NA	CASSQKGGRELFF	TGTGCCAGCAGCCAAAAGGGGGGCCGGGAGCTGTTTTTT
TRBV25-1	TRBJ1-6	once	NA	CASSKKSSYNSPLHF	TGTGCCAGCAGTAAAAAGAGCTCCTATAATTCACCCCTCCACTTT
TRBV3-1/TRBV3-2	TRBJ2-3	NA	TRBD2	CASSQRGLAGGQDTQYF	TGTGCCAGCAGCCAAAGGGGACTAGCGGGGGGGCAGGATACGCAGTATTTT
TRBV15	TRBJ1-5	NA	NA	CATSNKRKARQPQHF	TGTGCCACCAGCAACAAACGGAAAGCCCGGCAGCCCCAGCATTTT
TRBV15	TRBJ2-6	NA	NA	CATSRGGANVLTF	TGTGCCACCAGCCGCGGGGGGGCCAACGTCCTGACTTTC
TRBV24-1	TRBJ1-1	NA	NA	CATSAGTEAFF	TGTGCCACCAGTGCAGGGACTGAAGCTTTCTTT
TRBV7-8	TRBJ1-1	NA	NA	CASSLEGSKNTEAFF	TGTGCCAGCAGCTTAGAGGGCAGCAAAAACACTGAAGCTTTTTTT
TRBV19	TRBJ2-3	NA	NA	CASGPGVHTDTQYF	TGTGCCAGTGGCCCGGGCGTCCACACAGATACGCAGTATTTT
TRBV29-1	TRBJ2-6	once	NA	CSVTLTGANVLTF	TGCAGCGTCACACTTACTGGGGCCAACGTCCTGACTTTC
TRBV5-1	TRBJ1-6	few	TRBD1	CASSSPSGTGWNSPLHF	TGCGCCAGCAGCTCTCCTTCCGGGACAGGGTGGAATTCACCCCTCCACTTT
TRBV7-2	TRBJ2-1	NA	TRBD2	CASSLLAGALDEQFF	TGTGCCAGCAGCTTATTAGCGGGGGCCTTAGATGAGCAGTTCTTC
TRBV9	TRBJ1-1	NA	NA	CASSVEKGRSTEAFF	TGTGCCAGCAGCGTAGAAAAGGGCAGGAGCACTGAAGCTTTCTTT
TRBV19	TRBJ1-1	NA	TRBD1	CASRLRQGTEAFF	TGTGCCAGTAGACTGCGACAGGGCACTGAAGCTTTCTTT
TRBV6-2/TRBV6-3	TRBJ2-1	NA	TRBD2	CASSLGRAGGPSNEQFF	TGTGCCAGCAGTTTGGGGAGAGCGGGGGGGCCCTCAAATGAGCAGTTCTTC
TRBV28	TRBJ1-3	NA	NA	CASRRGRKDGTIYF	TGTGCCAGCCGGAGGGGCAGAAAAGATGGCACCATATATTTT